The 20 T cell receptor beta chains presented below share a single source sample, sequenced in a study of shared clonotypes between healthy human individuals. TCRdb's copy holds only in-frame clones and misses some; the assay was immunoSEQ multiplex PCR. The sample has approximately 2,300,000 clones; 80% to 95% are singletons. Sequenced sample: naive CD4+ T cells from PBMCs. Subset noted: CD45RA+ positively selected. The source of these receptors is a man between 18 and 29 years old in good health. Some clones in this sample may be carry-over from other donors' samples.

The DNA of the CDR3 is TGTGCCAGCTCACCCGGGGAAGGGGGCACCTACGAGCAGTACTTC. Its protein is CASSPGEGGTYEQYF. V is TRBV18 and J is TRBJ2-7; TRBD1 matches at 7 bases. The CDR3 consists of 15 residues. V lost 3 bases, J lost 2 bases, and 7 bases stayed unmatched. CDR1 is KGHSH and CDR2 is LQKENI in the germline V gene.

The V gene is TRBV28, the J gene TRBJ1-2, with D uncertain. The CDR3 length is 12 residues. The germline V gene has CDR1 MDHEN and CDR2 SYDVKM. The V end lost 3 bases, the J end lost 6 bases, and 8 bases lay between the germline ends. The CDR3 DNA reads TGTGCCAGCAGTTTTAAGCCCAATGGCTACACCTTC. It codes for CASSFKPNGYTF.

The chain has TRBV15 and TRBJ2-1; possible D gene TRBD1, 6 bases. The CDR3 contains 17 residues. Between the trimmed V and J ends, which lost 4 bases and 2 bases, there was a span of 18 bases. CDR1 and CDR2 from the germline V gene are LNHNV and YYDKDF (reference sequence). The CDR3 bases are TGTGCCACCAGCACCCATTGGCAGGGGCGACCCTACAATGAGCAGTTCTTC. Translated: CATSTHWQGRPYNEQFF. Combining the CDR3 with reference TRBV15 and TRBJ2-1 gives the whole variable domain DAMVIQNPRYQVTQFGKPVTLSCSQTLNHNVMYWYQQKSSQAPKLLFHYYDKDFNNEADTPDNFQSRRPNTSFCFLDIRSPGLGDTAMYLCATSTHWQGRPYNEQFFGPGTRLTVL.

The rearrangement joins TRBV28 to TRBJ1-5, with D uncertain. Germline assignment: CDR1 MDHEN and CDR2 SYDVKM. V was trimmed by 5 bases and J by 7 bases, leaving 9 bases between them. The CDR3 contains 12 residues. The CDR3 region has the DNA TGTGCCAGCAGTCAAGTCAGGCAGCCCCAGCATTTT. The encoded protein is CASSQVRQPQHF.

The CDR3 nucleotides read TGTGCCAGCAGTCGCCGGGCTAAGGGAACCGGGGAGCTGTTTTTT. Residues: CASSRRAKGTGELFF. The gene calls are TRBV9 and TRBJ2-2, with D unclear. The V end lost 5 bases, the J end lost 5 bases, and 16 bases lay between the germline ends. The germline gives CDR1 SGDLS, CDR2 YYNGEE. The CDR3 sequence is 15 residues long. Supplemented by reference TRBV9 and TRBJ2-2, the full variable domain reads DSGVTQTPKHLITATGQRVTLRCSPRSGDLSVYWYQQSLDQGLQFLIQYYNGEERAKGNILERFSAQQFPDLHSELNLSSLELGDSALYFCASSRRAKGTGELFFGEGSRLTVL.

As regards this clone: The identical CDR3 is also encoded by other nucleotide sequences in the sample. The chain recombines TRBV6-5 with TRBJ2-1; TRBD2 agrees at 7 bases. CDR3 length: 15 amino acids. The V gene's germline CDR1 is MNHEY and CDR2 SVGAGI. J lost 0 bases, V lost 5 bases, and 4 bases had no gene match. The CDR3 sequence: CASSASGSSYNEQFF. The CDR3 DNA sequence: TGTGCCAGCAGTGCTAGCGGTAGCTCCTACAATGAGCAGTTCTTC.

The chain has TRBV5-1 and TRBJ2-5, with TRBD2 matching over 10 bases. The CDR3 consists of 16 residues. The ends lost 1 base at V and 2 bases at J; junction bases unmatched: 5. The germline CDR1 and CDR2 sequences are SGHRS and YFSETQ. The CDR3 spells CASSLFGAGGQETQYF. CDR3 DNA sequence: TGCGCCAGCAGCTTGTTCGGAGCGGGAGGGCAAGAGACCCAGTACTTC.

V usage is TRBV28 and J usage is TRBJ1-2; TRBD1 matches at 9 bases. Germline CDR1 is MDHEN and CDR2 is SYDVKM. Losses at the gene ends were 5 bases for V and 2 bases for J; bases not matched to a gene: 6. This CDR3 is 15 amino acids long. CDR3 sequence reads: CASSTGGEPNYGYTF. DNA for the CDR3: TGTGCCAGCAGTACAGGGGGCGAGCCAAACTATGGCTACACCTTC.

The genes are TRBV5-8 and TRBJ1-2, with 9 positions matching TRBD1. The CDR3 length is 14 residues. Unmatched junction bases numbered 12, after V lost 5 bases and J lost 10 bases. Germline CDR1 is SGHTS and CDR2 is YDEGEE. CDR3 bases: TGTGCCAGCAGGTCACGGGGACAGGGATTGATCTACACCTTC. As protein: CASRSRGQGLIYTF.

V usage is TRBV2 and J usage is TRBJ2-2, with D maybe TRBD1 (6 bases). CDR3 length equals 15 residues. Trimming cost V 6 bases and J 0 bases, with 11 bases left between them. Germline CDR1 SNHLY, CDR2 FYNNEI. The DNA for the CDR3 is TGTGCCAGCAGGTGGACAGACGCGAACACCGGGGAGCTGTTTTTT. Its protein product is CASRWTDANTGELFF.

The gene calls are TRBV19 and TRBJ1-1; D gene unclear. The V gene's germline CDR1 is LNHDA and CDR2 SQIVND (reference sequence). The V gene lost 6 bases and the J gene lost 6 bases, with 11 bases spanning the gap. This CDR3 is built from 12 residues. CDR3 region: CASSRHSSEAFF. The DNA of the CDR3 is TGTGCCAGTAGCCGGCACAGCTCTGAAGCTTTCTTT.

The chain couples TRBV4-3 to TRBJ2-2; TRBD2 matches at 9 bases. The V gene's germline CDR1 is LGHNA and CDR2 YSLEER. The junction had 8 bases not matched to a gene; V was cut back by 3 bases and J by 3 bases. CDR3 length equals 17 residues. The CDR3 sequence: CASSQGLAADHTGELFF. The CDR3 nucleotides read TGCGCCAGCAGCCAGGGACTAGCCGCGGACCACACCGGGGAGCTGTTTTTT.

This clone appeared once. This sequence joins TRBV19 and TRBJ1-1, with a weak D call TRBD1 (6 bases). Deletions cut 6 bases from V and 1 base from J, with 15 bases between. This CDR3 has 15 amino acids. CDR1 is LNHDA, CDR2 SQIVND, per germline (reference sequence). CDR3 bases: TGTGCCAGTAGGGGGCCGGGACACACGAACACTGAAGCTTTCTTT. Protein sequence: CASRGPGHTNTEAFF.

This rearrangement joins TRBV28 to TRBJ2-7; TRBD1 is a possible D gene (6 bases). V lost 1 base and J lost 5, with 18 bases in between. Per the germline V gene, CDR1 is MDHEN and CDR2 is SYDVKM. The CDR3 has 16 amino acids. The CDR3 nucleotides read TGTGCCAGCAGTTTATTGGACAGCGGTGCTCCTAACGAGCAGTACTTC. Amino acid sequence: CASSLLDSGAPNEQYF.

V usage is TRBV7-8 and J usage is TRBJ2-7, with TRBD1 identical over 8 bases. Germline values: CDR1 SGHVS, CDR2 FQNEAQ. The ends lost 6 bases at V and 0 bases at J; junction bases unmatched: 4. The CDR3 runs 14 residues. The CDR3: CASRGDRISYEQYF. The CDR3 DNA follows: TGTGCCAGCAGGGGGGACAGGATCTCCTACGAGCAGTACTTC.

The J gene is TRBJ2-7, the V gene TRBV7-9; 9 positions agree with TRBD1. The CDR3 is 14 amino acids. Germline lookup yields CDR1 SEHNR and CDR2 FQNEAQ (reference sequence). V shed 6 bases and J 4 bases; nucleotides not matched to a gene: 7. CDR3 DNA sequence: TGTGCCAGCAGTCCACAGGGGGCGGGTTACGAGCAGTACTTC. This sequence encodes CASSPQGAGYEQYF.

The table lists this clone with a count of one. The chain carries TRBV5-3 and TRBJ1-2, with no clear D. TRBV5-3 is labeled an ORF, and its function is uncertain. Trimming removed 1 base from V and 1 base from J, with 17 bases in between. The CDR3 spans 17 residues. In nucleotides, the CDR3 is TGTGCCAGAAGCTTGATGGGCGGAGGAGACCTTAACTATGGCTACACCTTC. Translating gives CARSLMGGGDLNYGYTF.

The V and J genes are TRBV5-1 and TRBJ2-3; D ambiguous. The CDR3 loop spans 11 amino acids. Germline V lookup: CDR1 SGHRS, CDR2 YFSETQ. V was trimmed by 4 bases and J by 5 bases, leaving 5 bases between them. The CDR3 protein is CASSQRDTQYF. In DNA, the CDR3 is TGCGCCAGCAGCCAAAGAGATACGCAGTATTTT.

V gene TRBV18 combines with J gene TRBJ1-1; 9 bases map to TRBD1. This CDR3 is built from 15 residues. The germline gives CDR1 KGHSH, CDR2 LQKENI. V lost 6 bases, J lost 6 bases, and 11 bases stayed unmatched. The CDR3 region is CASSPGQGPPAEAFF. The DNA for the CDR3 is TGTGCCAGCTCCCCGGGACAGGGTCCTCCAGCTGAAGCTTTCTTT.

The chain recombines TRBV30 with TRBJ2-3; possible D gene TRBD2, 5 bases. Trimming took 1 base from V and 2 from J, leaving 19 bases between them. CDR1 is GTSNPN and CDR2 is SVGIG in the germline V gene (reference sequence). This CDR3 contains 17 residues. DNA for the CDR3: TGTGCCTGGAGTGCAAAGGAACTAGGCACTTTCACAGATACGCAGTATTTT. Its protein is CAWSAKELGTFTDTQYF.